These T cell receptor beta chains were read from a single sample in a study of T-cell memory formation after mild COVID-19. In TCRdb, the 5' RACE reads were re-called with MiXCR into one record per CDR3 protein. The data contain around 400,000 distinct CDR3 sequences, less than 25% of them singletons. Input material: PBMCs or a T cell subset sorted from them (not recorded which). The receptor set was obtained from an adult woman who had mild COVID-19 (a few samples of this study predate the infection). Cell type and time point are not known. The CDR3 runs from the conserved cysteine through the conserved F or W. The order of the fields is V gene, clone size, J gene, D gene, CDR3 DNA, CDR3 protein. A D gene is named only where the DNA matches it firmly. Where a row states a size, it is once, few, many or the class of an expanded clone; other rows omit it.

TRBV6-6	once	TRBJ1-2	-	TGTGCCAGTTACATTTCGGCAATCCGGGGCTATGGCTACACCTTC	CASYISAIRGYGYTF
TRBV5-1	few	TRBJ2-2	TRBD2	TGCGCCAGCTGCAAAGGGACTAGCGGCACCGGGGAGCTGTTTTTT	CASCKGTSGTGELFF
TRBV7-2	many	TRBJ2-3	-	TGTGCCAGCAGCCCACAGTCTAGCACAGATACGCAGTATTTT	CASSPQSSTDTQYF
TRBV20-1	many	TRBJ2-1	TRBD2	TGCAGTGCTAGAAGACTAGCGGGTTCCTACAATGAGCAGTTCTTC	CSARRLAGSYNEQFF
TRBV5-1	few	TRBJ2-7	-	TGCGCCAGCAGCGCGTCCGGGACCTCCTACGAGCAGTACTTC	CASSASGTSYEQYF
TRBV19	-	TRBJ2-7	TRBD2	TGTGCCAGTAGTACTCGCCCGGGAGGAAGTAACGTGGAGCAGTACTTC	CASSTRPGGSNVEQYF
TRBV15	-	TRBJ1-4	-	TGTGCCACCAGCAGGGATTATTCGGCTAATGAAAAACTGTTTTTT	CATSRDYSANEKLFF
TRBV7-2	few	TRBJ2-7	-	TGTGCCAGCAGCCCCTACTACAACTACGAGCAGTACTTC	CASSPYYNYEQYF
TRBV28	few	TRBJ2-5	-	TGTGCCAGCCGCCACGCTGTAGGAGGGGAGACCCAGTACTTC	CASRHAVGGETQYF
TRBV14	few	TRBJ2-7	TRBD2	TGTGCCAGCAGCCGGCGGGTGGTAGCGGGTCCCTACGAGCAGTACTTC	CASSRRVVAGPYEQYF
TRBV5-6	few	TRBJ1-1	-	TGTGCCAGCAGCTTGGCTGGGTCAGCCCTCGGCGCTTTCTTT	CASSLAGSALGAFF
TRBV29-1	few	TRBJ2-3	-	TGCAGCGTTGCCCTAAATACGCAGTATTTT	CSVALNTQYF
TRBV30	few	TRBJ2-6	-	TGTGCCTGGAGTGTGGCCAACGTCCTGACTTTC	CAWSVANVLTF
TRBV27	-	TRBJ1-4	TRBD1	TGTGCCAGCAGGCAGGGACAGACTAATGAAAAACTGTTTTTT	CASRQGQTNEKLFF
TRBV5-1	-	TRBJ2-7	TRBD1	TGCGCCAGCAGCTTGGCCGGACAGGGTGGCGAGCAGTACTTC	CASSLAGQGGEQYF
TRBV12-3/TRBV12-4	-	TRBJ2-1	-	TGTGCCAGCAGTCCTACAGGAAGTGAGCAGTTCTTC	CASSPTGSEQFF
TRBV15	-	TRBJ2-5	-	TGTGCCACCAGCATGGCGGGGTCCCAAGAGACCCAGTACTTC	CATSMAGSQETQYF
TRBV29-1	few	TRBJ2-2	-	TGCAGCGTTGAGGGGTTCGGGGAGCTGTTTTTT	CSVEGFGELFF
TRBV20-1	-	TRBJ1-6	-	TGCAGTGCTAGAAATGTAGGGGGAAATTCACCCCTCCACTTT	CSARNVGGNSPLHF
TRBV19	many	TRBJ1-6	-	TGTGCCAGTAGGACAGTCGACAATTCACCCCTCCACTTT	CASRTVDNSPLHF
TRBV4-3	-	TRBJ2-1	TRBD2	TGCGCCAGCAGCCAGCAGACTAGCGGGAGACATGAGCAGTTCTTC	CASSQQTSGRHEQFF
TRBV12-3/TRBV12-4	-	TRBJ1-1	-	TGTGCCAGCAGTTTTTACACAGCAAACACTGAAGCTTTCTTT	CASSFYTANTEAFF
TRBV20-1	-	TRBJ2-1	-	TGCAGTGCTAGTGATACCTTGAATGAGCAGTTCTTC	CSASDTLNEQFF
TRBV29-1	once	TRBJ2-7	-	TGCAGCGGGAGCGGACAGTCCTACGAGCAGTACTTC	CSGSGQSYEQYF
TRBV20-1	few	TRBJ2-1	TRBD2	TGCAGTGCTAGACCGGGACTAGCAGTCAATGAGCAGTTCTTC	CSARPGLAVNEQFF
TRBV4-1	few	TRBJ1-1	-	TGCGCCAGCAGCCAAGCCCAATCAGGGCTTACTGAAGCTTTCTTT	CASSQAQSGLTEAFF
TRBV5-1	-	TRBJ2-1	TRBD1	TGCGCCAGCAGCTCCCAGACAGGGGGCAACTACAATGAGCAGTTCTTC	CASSSQTGGNYNEQFF
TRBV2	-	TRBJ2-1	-	TGTGCCAGCAGTGAATGGCTAGATTTAAATGAGCAGTTCTTC	CASSEWLDLNEQFF
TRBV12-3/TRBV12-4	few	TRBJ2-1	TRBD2	TGTGCCAGCAGTCCCGGGACTAGCGGGGGTTGGTCCGCCTACAATGAGCAGTTCTTC	CASSPGTSGGWSAYNEQFF
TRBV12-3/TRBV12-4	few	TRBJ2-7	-	TGTGCCAGCAGTTCTAGACAGATCCAGTACTTC	CASSSRQIQYF
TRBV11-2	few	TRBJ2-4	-	TGTGCCAGCAGCCACCAACGGACACAAGGTGCCAAAAACATTCAGTACTTC	CASSHQRTQGAKNIQYF
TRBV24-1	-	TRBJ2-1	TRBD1	TGTGCCACCAGTGATCACGACAGGGCCAATGAGCAGTTCTTC	CATSDHDRANEQFF
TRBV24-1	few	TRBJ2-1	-	TGTGCCACCAGTGATAAACAAGGGTCCCACAATGAGCAGTTCTTC	CATSDKQGSHNEQFF
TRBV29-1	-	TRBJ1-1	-	TGCAGCGTGGCGGACCGGATTAACACTGAAGCTTTCTTT	CSVADRINTEAFF
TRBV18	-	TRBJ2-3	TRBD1	TGTGCCAGCTCCGGGCGAACAGGGGGCACAGATACGCAGTATTTT	CASSGRTGGTDTQYF
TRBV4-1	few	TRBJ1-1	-	TGCGCCAGCAGCCAAGTTAGGGGACCTGAAGCTTTCTTT	CASSQVRGPEAFF
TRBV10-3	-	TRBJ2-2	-	TGTGCCATCAGTGACCCGGGAGGAGGGGGATTGTACACCGGGGAGCTGTTTTTT	CAISDPGGGGLYTGELFF
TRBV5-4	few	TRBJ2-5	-	TGTGCCAGCAGCTTGGCCAACGCAGGGCAAGAGACCCAGTACTTC	CASSLANAGQETQYF
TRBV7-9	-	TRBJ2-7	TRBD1	TGTGCCAGCAGCGCACCTTCCGGGACAGGGTCGTCCTACGAGCAGTACTTC	CASSAPSGTGSSYEQYF
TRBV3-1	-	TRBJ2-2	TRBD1	TGTGCCAGCAGCCAACGGGGGACAGGCGGGGAGCTGTTTTTT	CASSQRGTGGELFF